A selection of T cell receptor beta chains follows, all from one sample in a study of blood T cells in healthy people across ages. TCRdb reanalysed the 5' RACE reads using MiXCR and keeps one entry per CDR3 protein. The sample contains about 1.4 million distinct CDR3 sequences, around 59% of which appear only once. Sequenced sample: blood. The source of these receptors is a man aged 18 to 35 in good health. Both conserved end residues are part of each CDR3. D genes are given only for firm matches. Clone size is shown for a subset of rows, as once, few, many or a class of expanded clone.

D gene	J gene	clone size	V gene	CDR3 protein	CDR3 DNA
TRBD1	TRBJ2-7	once	TRBV7-9	CASSLTPGQGPSYEQYF	TGTGCCAGCAGCCTAACTCCGGGACAGGGGCCCTCCTACGAGCAGTACTTC
TRBD2	TRBJ2-1	-	TRBV11-2	CASSFTSGSLNEQFF	TGTGCCAGCAGCTTTACCAGCGGGAGTCTCAATGAGCAGTTCTTC
-	TRBJ2-7	few	TRBV4-3	CASSQSGSRFSYEQYF	TGCGCCAGCAGCCAGTCTGGGTCGCGGTTCTCCTACGAGCAGTACTTC
-	TRBJ2-5	-	TRBV10-3	CAISRGPPQETQYF	TGTGCCATCAGCCGGGGACCGCCCCAAGAGACCCAGTACTTC
TRBD2	TRBJ2-7	-	TRBV7-2	CASSFPTSGVNNEQYF	TGTGCCAGCAGCTTTCCGACTAGCGGGGTTAACAATGAGCAGTACTTC
-	TRBJ1-2	-	TRBV20-1	CSASHGTFSNYGYTF	TGCAGTGCTAGCCACGGGACGTTCTCTAACTATGGCTACACCTTC
-	TRBJ2-1	few	TRBV5-1	CASSLDGASYNEQFF	TGCGCCAGCAGCTTGGATGGGGCCTCCTACAATGAGCAGTTCTTC
-	TRBJ2-1	few	TRBV6-5	CASSRSRGAEQFF	TGTGCCAGCAGTCGTTCCCGGGGCGCAGAGCAGTTCTTC
-	TRBJ1-4	-	TRBV29-1	CSVSTGAKLFF	TGCAGCGTTTCGACCGGAGCAAAACTGTTTTTT
TRBD1	TRBJ2-7	-	TRBV20-1	CSAEGWDRGWYEQYF	TGCAGTGCTGAAGGCTGGGACAGGGGGTGGTACGAGCAGTACTTC
-	TRBJ1-4	-	TRBV24-1	CATSGTPNEKLFF	TGTGCCACCTCCGGGACTCCTAATGAAAAACTGTTTTTT
-	TRBJ1-4	-	TRBV29-1	CSVEEVGTLNEKLFF	TGCAGCGTTGAAGAAGTGGGAACTTTGAATGAAAAACTGTTTTTT
TRBD1	TRBJ1-1	-	TRBV29-1	CSVASRMGQGNTEAFF	TGCAGCGTCGCCTCACGAATGGGACAGGGGAACACTGAAGCTTTCTTT
TRBD1	TRBJ1-6	-	TRBV6-6	CASSLGQGDGSPLHF	TGTGCCAGCAGTCTCGGACAGGGGGATGGATCACCCCTCCACTTT
TRBD1	TRBJ1-4	-	TRBV3-1	CASSLSGQGTNEKLFF	TGTGCCAGCAGCCTTAGCGGACAGGGTACTAATGAAAAACTGTTTTTT
-	TRBJ2-1	few	TRBV20-1	CSARHRESVNEQFF	TGCAGTGCTAGACACAGGGAGAGTGTGAATGAGCAGTTCTTC
-	TRBJ2-7	-	TRBV6-2/TRBV6-3	CASSNSRSYEQYF	TGTGCCAGCAGTAACAGTAGGAGCTACGAGCAGTACTTC
TRBD1	TRBJ2-7	-	TRBV7-9	CASSSTGGPAEQYF	TGTGCCAGCAGCTCCACAGGGGGACCCGCCGAGCAGTACTTC
-	TRBJ2-4	-	TRBV12-3/TRBV12-4	CASSRDGANIQYF	TGTGCCAGCAGCCGGGACGGGGCCAACATTCAGTACTTC
-	TRBJ2-1	-	TRBV6-6	CASSYSSRGRGYNEQFF	TGTGCCAGCAGTTACTCATCGCGGGGTAGGGGGTACAATGAGCAGTTCTTC
-	TRBJ2-1	few	TRBV4-3	CASSQDLLDYNEQFF	TGCGCCAGCAGCCAAGATCTACTCGACTACAATGAGCAGTTCTTC
-	TRBJ2-7	once	TRBV11-2	CASSIDRNRQLAYEQYF	TGTGCCAGCAGCATAGATCGCAACAGACAACTTGCCTACGAGCAGTACTTC
-	TRBJ1-5	-	TRBV25-1	CASSEWGDGNQPQHF	TGTGCCAGCAGTGAATGGGGGGACGGAAATCAGCCCCAGCATTTT
-	TRBJ1-6	-	TRBV11-2	CASSLDPRESPLHF	TGTGCCAGCAGCTTAGATCCCCGGGAGTCACCCCTCCACTTT
-	TRBJ2-6	-	TRBV29-1	CTDCWGTSSGANVLTF	TGCACCGATTGCTGGGGTACATCCTCCGGGGCCAACGTCCTGACTTTC
TRBD1	TRBJ2-3	-	TRBV11-2	CASSSRDRVSTDTQYF	TGTGCCAGCAGCTCCCGGGACAGAGTTTCCACAGATACGCAGTATTTT
-	TRBJ2-1	-	TRBV29-1	CSGTGLQSSEQFF	TGCAGCGGTACGGGACTCCAGTCATCTGAGCAGTTCTTC
TRBD1	TRBJ1-2	once	TRBV6-1	CAGGQTNYGYTF	TGTGCCGGGGGACAGACTAACTATGGCTACACCTTC
TRBD2	TRBJ2-7	few	TRBV7-2	CASSLRLAGGSGEQYF	TGTGCCAGCAGCTTACGACTAGCGGGAGGGTCGGGCGAGCAGTACTTC
TRBD2	TRBJ2-3	-	TRBV5-1	CASGGRGADTQYF	TGCGCCAGCGGCGGGAGAGGCGCAGATACGCAGTATTTT
TRBD2	TRBJ2-1	-	TRBV2	CASRGLTSGPSYNEQFF	TGTGCCAGCAGAGGGCTCACTAGCGGGCCCTCCTACAATGAGCAGTTCTTC
TRBD1	TRBJ1-4	few	TRBV28	CASLQSGGQGNEKLFF	TGTGCCAGCCTCCAAAGTGGAGGACAGGGAAATGAAAAACTGTTTTTT
-	TRBJ2-5	-	TRBV2	CAGDRQETQYF	TGTGCCGGAGACCGTCAAGAGACCCAGTACTTC